The 21 T cell receptor beta chains given below trace back to one sample, sequenced in a study of identical twins. TCRdb called the 5' RACE reads again in MiXCR, with one record for every CDR3 protein. The sample includes 550,000 to 700,000 distinct CDR3 sequences, 21% of them seen just once. These data are also associated with another study on T cells expressing NK-cell markers.

Sequenced: PBMCs. The receptors shown here come from a woman between 18 and 29 years old in good health.

This clonotype has more than one count but fewer than ten. The genes are TRBV11-2 and TRBJ2-1; 11 positions match TRBD2. This CDR3 spans 19 amino acids. The germline CDR1 and CDR2 sequences are SGHAT and FQNNGV. Germline trimming cut 1 base from V and 0 bases from J; bases unmatched to any gene: 8. CDR3 in DNA: TGTGCCAGCAGCTTAGGAGGACTAGCGGGCCGAAGCTCCTACAATGAGCAGTTCTTC. This codes for CASSLGGLAGRSSYNEQFF. Based on the CDR3 plus reference TRBV11-2 and TRBJ2-1, the full variable domain is EAGVAQSPRYKIIEKRQSVAFWCNPISGHATLYWYQQILGQGPKLLIQFQNNGVVDDSQLPKDRFSAERLKGVDSTLKIQPAKLEDSAVYLCASSLGGLAGRSSYNEQFFGPGTRLTVL.

This clonotype occurred many times. The V and J genes are TRBV7-9 and TRBJ1-1; D may be TRBD1 (5 bases). Per germline, CDR1 SEHNR and CDR2 FQNEAQ (reference sequence). V was pared by 1 base and J by 6 bases, with 9 bases between. The CDR3 is 13 residues long. The CDR3 spells CASSLVREPEAFF. DNA of the CDR3: TGTGCCAGCAGCTTAGTCAGGGAACCTGAAGCTTTCTTT. The variable domain in full, completed from reference TRBV7-9 and TRBJ1-1, reads DTGVSQNPRHKITKRGQNVTFRCDPISEHNRLYWYRQTLGQGPEFLTYFQNEAQLEKSRLLSDRFSAERPKGSFSTLEIQRTEQGDSAMYLCASSLVREPEAFFGQGTRLTVV.

The V gene is TRBV2, the J gene TRBJ2-3; 11 bases match TRBD2. The trim removed 10 bases at V and 2 bases at J, leaving 11 bases unmatched. The germline V gene has CDR1 SNHLY and CDR2 FYNNEI. CDR3 length: 16 amino acids. CDR3 amino acids: CAIGTSGLVLTDTQYF. Written as DNA, the CDR3 is TGTGCCATAGGGACTAGCGGCCTGGTTCTCACAGATACGCAGTATTTT.

The chain uses TRBV10-3 and TRBJ1-5; D possibly corresponds to TRBD1 (6 bases). Germline V gives CDR1 ENHRY, CDR2 SYGVKD. V lost 2 bases to trimming and J lost 0 bases, with 8 bases between them. The CDR3 runs to 15 residues. CDR3 region: CAISEDRISNQPQHF. CDR3 nucleotide sequence: TGTGCCATCAGTGAGGACAGGATTAGCAATCAGCCCCAGCATTTT.

This clonotype has only a few counts. The rearrangement links TRBV7-3 to TRBJ2-1; 9 bases are shared with TRBD2. CDR1 and CDR2 from the germline V gene are SGHTA and FQGTGA. V lost 5 bases and J lost 7; bases outside the gene matches: 9. The CDR3 covers 15 residues. This CDR3 reads CASSETGTSLNEQFF. The CDR3 coding sequence is TGTGCCAGCAGCGAAACCGGGACTAGCTTGAATGAGCAGTTCTTC.

V usage is TRBV5-1 and J usage is TRBJ2-5; D uncertain. The CDR3 sequence is 13 residues long. Between the trimmed V and J ends, which lost 3 bases and 4 bases, there was a span of 10 bases. Germline CDR1 reads SGHRS; CDR2 reads YFSETQ. CDR3 sequence (DNA): TGCGCCAGCAGCTGGCTGTTGGGAGAGACCCAGTACTTC. Encoded protein: CASSWLLGETQYF.

V and J are TRBV7-2 and TRBJ1-2, with D possibly being TRBD1 (6 bases). Germline CDR1 SGHTA, CDR2 FQGNSA. This CDR3 spans 16 amino acids. V lost 5 bases to trimming and J lost 0 bases, with 16 bases between them. This chain's CDR3 is CASSRSTGLANYGYTF. The CDR3 bases are TGTGCCAGCAGCCGCTCGACAGGCCTAGCTAACTATGGCTACACCTTC.

The chain couples TRBV12-3 or TRBV12-4 to TRBJ2-3; D not certain. The CDR3 consists of 12 residues. Trimming removed 6 bases from V and 5 bases from J, with 9 bases in between. The CDR3 DNA reads as TGTGCCAGCAGATACCGCCGAGATACGCAGTATTTT. The encoded protein is CASRYRRDTQYF.

The chain links TRBV20-1 to TRBJ2-3, with TRBD1 matching over 7 bases. V lost 4 bases to trimming and J lost 1 base; unmatched junction nucleotides: 5. Per germline, CDR1 DFQATT and CDR2 SNEGSKA (reference sequence). The CDR3 spans 14 residues. CDR3 in amino acids: CSANRGLRTDTQYF. For the CDR3, the DNA is TGCAGTGCTAACAGGGGCCTCCGCACAGATACGCAGTATTTT.

This clonotype appeared a single time. This chain connects TRBV7-2 to TRBJ2-7; 7 bases agree with TRBD1. CDR1 and CDR2 from the germline V gene are SGHTA and FQGNSA. After removal of 5 bases from V and 3 bases from J, the junction contained 7 bases not matched to a gene. The CDR3 has 14 residues. The CDR3 region has the DNA TGTGCCAGCAGCCCGAGGGGGACAGTCTACGAGCAGTACTTC. Protein product: CASSPRGTVYEQYF.

The chain couples TRBV20-1 to TRBJ2-7, with D tentatively TRBD1 or TRBD2 (5 bases each). The V gene lost 3 bases and the J gene lost 3 bases, with 18 bases spanning the gap. The CDR3 has 15 residues. CDR1 and CDR2 from the germline V gene are DFQATT and SNEGSKA (reference sequence). The CDR3 reads CSARELDGGHYEQYF. DNA for the CDR3: TGCAGTGCTAGGGAATTGGACGGAGGACACTACGAGCAGTACTTC.

The chain uses TRBV29-1 and TRBJ2-7; possible D gene TRBD1, 6 bases. Germline assignment: CDR1 SQVTM and CDR2 ANQGSEA. Trimming removed 2 bases at V and 2 bases at J, with 10 bases between. The CDR3 consists of 13 residues. Written as DNA, the CDR3 is TGCAGCGTTGAAAGGGACATCCCCTACGAGCAGTACTTC. Translating gives CSVERDIPYEQYF.

A few counts support this clonotype. This chain uses TRBV4-3 with TRBJ2-7; 7 bases agree with TRBD2. CDR1 is LGHNA and CDR2 is YSLEER in the germline V gene. The V gene end was trimmed by 0 bases and the J gene end by 6 bases; junction bases not matched to a gene: 5. The CDR3 consists of 14 residues. CDR3 amino acids: CASSQEVGGGEQYF. CDR3 nucleotides: TGCGCCAGCAGCCAAGAAGTGGGGGGGGGCGAGCAGTACTTC.

This clonotype has at least ten counts. The chain carries TRBV5-1 and TRBJ1-2, with 8 bases aligning to TRBD1. V dropped 4 bases and J dropped 6; count of bases not matched to a gene: 23. The CDR3 length is 19 residues. In germline, CDR1 is SGHRS, CDR2 YFSETQ. The DNA for the CDR3 is TGCGCCAGCAGCCCAGGCCCAATCCGGACAGGGCTAGGAGAGAATGGCTACACCTTC. It translates to CASSPGPIRTGLGENGYTF. Full variable domain (outside the CDR3, taken from reference TRBV5-1 and TRBJ1-2): KAGVTQTPRYLIKTRGQQVTLSCSPISGHRSVSWYQQTPGQGLQFLFEYFSETQRNKGNFPGRFSGRQFSNSRSEMNVSTLELGDSALYLCASSPGPIRTGLGENGYTFGSGTRLTVV.

The sample holds a few counts of this clonotype. This rearrangement joins TRBV29-1 to TRBJ2-7; possibly TRBD1 or TRBD2 for D (7 bases each). This CDR3 is 13 amino acids long. Germline lookup yields CDR1 SQVTM and CDR2 ANQGSEA. The V and J ends lost 3 bases and 5 bases respectively, with 14 bases between them. The CDR3 coding sequence is TGCAGCGTTGAGGGGCAGGGGGGGGACGAGCAGTACTTC. Its translation: CSVEGQGGDEQYF.

This clonotype was observed a few times. CDR3 DNA: TGCAGTGCTAGGGGACACTATGAAGCTTTCTTT. It specifies CSARGHYEAFF. This sequence joins TRBV20-1 and TRBJ1-1, with D possibly TRBD1 on 6 matching bases. CDR3 length: 11 amino acids. Trimming removed 3 bases at V and 7 bases at J, with 9 bases between. CDR1 and CDR2 (germline): DFQATT, SNEGSKA (reference sequence).

This clonotype was counted between two and nine times. V and J are TRBV9 and TRBJ1-1; D might be TRBD1 (5 bases). V was clipped by 3 bases and J by 1 base, with 16 bases between them. Germline V gene data show CDR1 as SGDLS and CDR2 as YYNGEE. The CDR3 totals 16 residues. The CDR3 DNA is TGTGCCAGCAGCGCCCCCCGGGACGACGGGAACACTGAAGCTTTCTTT. Translated: CASSAPRDDGNTEAFF.

This clonotype was counted ten times or more. This sequence joins TRBV4-2 and TRBJ2-5; TRBD2 agrees at 9 bases. The CDR3 totals 14 residues. Trimming removed 4 bases from V and 5 bases from J; junction bases left unmatched: 5. The germline V gene has CDR1 LGHNA and CDR2 YNFKEQ. For the CDR3, the DNA is TGTGCCAGCAGCCCGACTAGCGGATGGGAGACCCAGTACTTC. Its translation: CASSPTSGWETQYF.

The V call is TRBV5-1, the J call TRBJ2-7; weak D call: TRBD2 (6 bases). Germline V gene lookup returns CDR1 SGHRS and CDR2 YFSETQ. The CDR3 is 15 amino acids. Trimming removed 4 bases at V and 3 bases at J, with 17 bases between. This chain's CDR3 is CASSLEPGLGYEQYF. CDR3 in DNA: TGCGCCAGCAGCCTAGAACCGGGACTGGGCTACGAGCAGTACTTC.

This clonotype was observed many times. This chain connects TRBV5-8 to TRBJ2-5; D might be TRBD2 (6 bases). Trimming removed 4 bases from V and 4 bases from J, with 23 bases in between. This CDR3 has 17 residues. Germline CDR1 is SGHTS and CDR2 is YDEGEE. In nucleotides, the CDR3 is TGTGCCAGCAGCCTCCCCCCGGGGTCTAGCGCCCTAGAGACCCAGTACTTC. Protein: CASSLPPGSSALETQYF.

This chain uses TRBV20-1 with TRBJ2-3, with a possible D match to TRBD2 (5 bases). The CDR3 totals 13 residues. Germline assignment: CDR1 DFQATT and CDR2 SNEGSKA (reference sequence). V was trimmed by 4 bases and J by 1 base, leaving 9 bases between them. CDR3 DNA: TGCAGTGCTACCGGGGTCCGCACAGATACGCAGTATTTT. Residues: CSATGVRTDTQYF.